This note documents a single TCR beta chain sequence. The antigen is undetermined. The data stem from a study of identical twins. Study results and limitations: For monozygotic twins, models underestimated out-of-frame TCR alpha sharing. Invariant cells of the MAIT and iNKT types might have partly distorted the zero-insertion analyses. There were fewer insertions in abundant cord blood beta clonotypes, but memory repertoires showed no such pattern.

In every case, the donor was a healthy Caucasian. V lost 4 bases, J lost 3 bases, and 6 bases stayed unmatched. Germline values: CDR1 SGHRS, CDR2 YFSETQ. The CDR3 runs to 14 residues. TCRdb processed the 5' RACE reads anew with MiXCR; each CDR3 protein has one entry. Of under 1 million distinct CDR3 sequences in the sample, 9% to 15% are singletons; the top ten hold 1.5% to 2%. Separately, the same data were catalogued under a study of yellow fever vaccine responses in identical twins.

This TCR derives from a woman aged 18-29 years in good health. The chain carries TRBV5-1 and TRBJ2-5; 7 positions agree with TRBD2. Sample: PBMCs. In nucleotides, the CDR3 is TGCGCCAGCAGCCCTACTGGGGGGGAAGAGACCCAGTACTTC. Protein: CASSPTGGEETQYF.